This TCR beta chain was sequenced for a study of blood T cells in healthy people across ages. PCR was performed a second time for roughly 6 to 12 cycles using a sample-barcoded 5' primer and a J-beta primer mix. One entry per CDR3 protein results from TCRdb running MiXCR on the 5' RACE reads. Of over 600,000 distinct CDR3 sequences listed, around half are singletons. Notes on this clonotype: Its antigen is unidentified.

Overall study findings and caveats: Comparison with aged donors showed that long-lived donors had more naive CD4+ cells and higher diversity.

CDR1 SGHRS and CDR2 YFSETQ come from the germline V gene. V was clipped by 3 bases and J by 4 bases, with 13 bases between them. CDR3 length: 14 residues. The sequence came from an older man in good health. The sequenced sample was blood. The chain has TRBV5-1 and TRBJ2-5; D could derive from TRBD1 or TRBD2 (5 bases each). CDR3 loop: CASSSNGARETQYF. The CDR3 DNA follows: TGCGCCAGCAGCTCCAACGGGGCTCGAGAGACCCAGTACTTC.